This T cell receptor (beta chain) was captured by sequencing in a study of CD8+CD57+ T cells in acquired aplastic anemia (dated 2018 in TCRdb). For the study in its entirety: DNA extracted from sorted CD4+ and CD8+ cells had a mean of roughly 3.3 ug, with a range of 0.2 to 27.4 ug. Mean read counts for healthy donor samples were 10 million to 10.8 million for CD4+ cells and roughly 12 million for CD8+ cells. General conclusions and limits of the study: CD8+ Simpson's diversity did not differ significantly between patients and healthy controls (P=0.060). Around 27 CD8+ CDR3 sequences were found in both patients and controls but appeared to be highly expressed in patients and within the immunodominant clones of the patients.

Genomic DNA was used as template for profiling of TCR beta VDJ combinations and CDR3 sequences. TCR repertoire sequencing was run on an Illumina HiSeq 2000. The paper's processing steps were these. Repertoires were assessed using TRBV/TRBJ rearrangement plots, CDR3 size and DJ length profiles, and Simpson's diversity index. The most abundant DNA sequence in the deep sequencing data was defined as the immunodominant clone. CDR3 amino acid sequences were screened for sharing across subjects and compared with published repertoires and the VDJdb database. Through fastp at Q25 and MiXCR, TCRdb rebuilt clones from the public reads, retaining in-frame beta chains. Rows are combined by CDR3 protein, so each entry shows the most common genes and DNA. The V and J calls were not made by the authors but by TCRdb's processing. This sample comprises 90,000 to 130,000 distinct CDR3 sequences, 40% to 60% of them detected only once. Of the sample, about 32% is held by the ten largest clones.

The germline V gene specifies SNHLY as CDR1 and FYNNEI as CDR2. The junction carries 12 bases between V and J, which are trimmed by 7 bases and 2 bases respectively. Including the terminal cysteine and phenylalanine, the CDR3 comprises 13 residues. CDR3 DNA is the only sequence kept; it has 39 bases, read in frame from the first base. The table lists this clonotype with a few counts. Its antigen is currently not known. No base-level quality is on record; no much larger clone is a single base apart. The study deep-sequenced TCR repertoires of sorted CD4+ and CD8+ blood T cells from severe aplastic anemia patients and healthy subjects. Ficoll-Paque density gradient centrifugation was used to isolate peripheral blood mononuclear cells. Before DNA was extracted, CD4+ and CD8+ T cells were sorted using either FACS or magnetic beads.

The chain is encoded by TRBV2 joined to TRBJ2-7; the best D guess is TRBD1, with 5 bases matching. This clonotype originated in a human donor in good health, serving as a control. Sequences were obtained from sorted CD4+, CD8+, or CD8+CD57+ T cells (not recorded which) from PBMCs. CDR3 region: CASTRQYTYEQYF. The DNA sequence is as follows: TGTGCCAGCACAAGACAGTACACCTACGAGCAGTACTTC.